This T cell receptor beta chain was found in a study of T cell changes during pregnancy in multiple sclerosis. The method was immunoSEQ multiplex PCR; TCRdb's version includes in-frame clones alone and lacks a portion of them. The sample carries roughly 100,000 clones, roughly 89% recorded once. Germline values: CDR1 SGHVS, CDR2 FNYEAQ. Trimming cost V 3 bases and J 3 bases; bases outside gene matches: 8. This CDR3 spans 17 amino acids. Source: peripheral blood, taken before pregnancy. This clonotype originated in a female donor with multiple sclerosis, enrolled in a pregnancy study. The chain has TRBV7-6 and TRBJ2-5; the match to TRBD2 covers 12 bases. CDR3 coding DNA: TGTGCCAGCAGCTTGGGACTAGCGGGTCCAGAGGAAGAGACCCAGTACTTC. Encoded protein: CASSLGLAGPEEETQYF.